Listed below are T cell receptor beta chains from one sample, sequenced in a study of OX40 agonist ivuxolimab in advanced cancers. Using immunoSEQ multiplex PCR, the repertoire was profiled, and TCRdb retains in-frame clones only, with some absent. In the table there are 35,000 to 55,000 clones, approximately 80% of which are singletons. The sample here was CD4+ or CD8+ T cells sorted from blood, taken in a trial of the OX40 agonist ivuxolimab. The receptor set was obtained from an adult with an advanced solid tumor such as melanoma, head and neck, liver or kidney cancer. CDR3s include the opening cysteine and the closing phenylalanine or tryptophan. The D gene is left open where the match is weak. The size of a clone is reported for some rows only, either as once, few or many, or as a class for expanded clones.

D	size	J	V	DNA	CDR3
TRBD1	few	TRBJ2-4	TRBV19	TGTGCCAGTGGACAGGTTCCGGCCCCAAACATTCAGTACTTC	CASGQVPAPNIQYF
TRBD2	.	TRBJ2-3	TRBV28	TGTGCCACCATGGTCCAGCTGGCTAGCGGGGGTTCAACAGATACGCAGTATTTT	CATMVQLASGGSTDTQYF
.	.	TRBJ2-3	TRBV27	TGTGCCAGCAGCTCCTACACAGATACGCAGTATTTT	CASSSYTDTQYF
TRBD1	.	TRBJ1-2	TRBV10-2	TGCGCCAGCAGTGAGGCAGGGGGGAATGGCTACACCTTC	CASSEAGGNGYTF
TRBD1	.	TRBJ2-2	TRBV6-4	TGTGCCAGTTCCGACAGGGGTACCGGGGAGCTGTTTTTT	CASSDRGTGELFF
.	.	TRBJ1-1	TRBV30	TGTGCCTGGAGTGGACACTCGAACACTGAAGCTTTCTTT	CAWSGHSNTEAFF
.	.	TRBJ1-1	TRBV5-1	TGCGCCAGCAGCTTGGATAATGGCCCCTTGGGTACCGCTTTCTTT	CASSLDNGPLGTAFF
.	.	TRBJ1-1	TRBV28	TGTGCCAGCAGTCCGTATTGGGGGGCTCACACTGAAGCTTTCTTT	CASSPYWGAHTEAFF
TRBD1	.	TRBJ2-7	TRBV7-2	TGTGCCAGCAGCTTGGGGACAGGGGGCGTATACGAGCAGTACTTC	CASSLGTGGVYEQYF
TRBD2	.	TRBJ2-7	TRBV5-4	TGTGCCAGCAGCTTGGCCGGGGGGGCTTCCTACGAGCAGTACTTC	CASSLAGGASYEQYF
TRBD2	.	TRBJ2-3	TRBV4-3	TGCGCCAGCAGCCAAGACACTAGCGGAGCCTCTAGCACAGATACGCAGTATTTT	CASSQDTSGASSTDTQYF
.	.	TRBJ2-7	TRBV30	TGTGCCTGGAGTGTAAGCTCCGGACACCTGATATACGAGCAGTACTTC	CAWSVSSGHLIYEQYF
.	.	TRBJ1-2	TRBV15	TGTGCCACCAGCAGAGATAGGGTAGAGGGCTACACCTTC	CATSRDRVEGYTF
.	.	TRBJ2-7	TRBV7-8	TGTGCCAGCAGCTTAAGTCTCTTTAACAGTAGAGCATACGAGCAGTACTTC	CASSLSLFNSRAYEQYF
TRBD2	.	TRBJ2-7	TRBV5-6	TGTGCCAGCAGCCTCGGGACTAGTTTCGCCGAGCAGTACTTC	CASSLGTSFAEQYF
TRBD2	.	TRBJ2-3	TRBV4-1	TGCGCCAGCAGCCGACAAGGCGGGAGTTTAATTGATACGCAGTATTTT	CASSRQGGSLIDTQYF
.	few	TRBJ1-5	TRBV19	TGTGCCAGTAGTGGCCGGAGGGGGTGGTGGGAGCCCCAGCATTTT	CASSGRRGWWEPQHF
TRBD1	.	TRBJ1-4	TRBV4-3	TGCGCCAGCAGCCAAGATAACCGACAGGGGGTGGGAGCACTGTTTTTT	CASSQDNRQGVGALFF
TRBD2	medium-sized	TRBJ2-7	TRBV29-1	TGCAGCGTTGACGAGCGGGGGACCTACGAGCAGTACTTC	CSVDERGTYEQYF
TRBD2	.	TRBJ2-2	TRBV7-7	TGTGCTAGCAGCAATAGCGGGAGTGGCGGGGAGCTGTTTTTT	CASSNSGSGGELFF
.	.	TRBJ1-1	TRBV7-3	TGTGCCAGCAGCTTATCCTGGGCGAACACTGAAGCTTTCTTT	CASSLSWANTEAFF
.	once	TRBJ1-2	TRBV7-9	TGTGCCAGCAGCCCTTCGGGGGCCAACTATGGCTACACCTTC	CASSPSGANYGYTF
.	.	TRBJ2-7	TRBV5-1	TGCGCCAGCAGCGAAGGGACGGACTACGAGCAGTACTTC	CASSEGTDYEQYF